Shown below are 2 T cell receptor beta chains from a single sample sequenced in a study of response to subunit inactivated influenza vaccine. TCRdb analysed the RT-PCR reads with MiXCR anew, one entry per CDR3 protein. The table has some 800,000 distinct CDR3 sequences, approximately 22% seen once. The sample consisted of PBMCs from blood, taken about 5 days after vaccination. Every receptor here comes from a man aged 45 to 65 who received an inactivated influenza vaccine.

This clonotype has more than one count but fewer than ten. The gene calls are TRBV13 and TRBJ2-6, with D possibly matching TRBD1 (6 bases). Germline CDR1 PRHDT, CDR2 FYEKMQ (reference sequence). V lost 5 bases and J 1 base, leaving 15 bases between the germline ends. The CDR3 sequence is 17 residues long. DNA for the CDR3: TGTGCCAGCAGCCTCGGGACACCAAGATCTGGGGCCAACGTCCTGACTTTC. This translates into CASSLGTPRSGANVLTF.

The chain is built from TRBV12-3 or TRBV12-4 and TRBJ2-1; 7 bases agree with TRBD2. The length of the CDR3 is 14 residues. Trimming at V came to 6 bases and at J to 9 bases, leaving 11 bases not matched to a gene. The CDR3 nucleotides are TGTGCCAGCAGATTTAGCGGGTCCTCGGGTGAGCAGTTCTTC. This translates into CASRFSGSSGEQFF.